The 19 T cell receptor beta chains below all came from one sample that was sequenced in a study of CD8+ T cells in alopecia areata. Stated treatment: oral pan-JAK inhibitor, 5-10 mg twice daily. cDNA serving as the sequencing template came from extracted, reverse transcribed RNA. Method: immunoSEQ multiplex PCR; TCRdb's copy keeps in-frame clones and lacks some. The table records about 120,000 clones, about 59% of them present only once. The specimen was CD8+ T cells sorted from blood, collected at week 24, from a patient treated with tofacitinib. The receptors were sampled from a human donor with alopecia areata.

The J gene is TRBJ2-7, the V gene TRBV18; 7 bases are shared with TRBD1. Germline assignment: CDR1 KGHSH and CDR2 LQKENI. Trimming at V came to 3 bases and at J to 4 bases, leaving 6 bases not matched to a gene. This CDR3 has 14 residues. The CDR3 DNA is TGTGCCAGCTCACCCCGGACAGGTCTTTACGAGCAGTACTTC. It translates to CASSPRTGLYEQYF.

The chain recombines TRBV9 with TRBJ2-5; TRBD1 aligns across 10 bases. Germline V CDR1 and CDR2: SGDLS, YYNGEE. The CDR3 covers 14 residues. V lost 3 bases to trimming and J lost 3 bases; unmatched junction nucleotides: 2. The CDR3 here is CASSAGTGEETQYF. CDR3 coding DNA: TGTGCCAGCAGCGCCGGGACAGGGGAAGAGACCCAGTACTTC.

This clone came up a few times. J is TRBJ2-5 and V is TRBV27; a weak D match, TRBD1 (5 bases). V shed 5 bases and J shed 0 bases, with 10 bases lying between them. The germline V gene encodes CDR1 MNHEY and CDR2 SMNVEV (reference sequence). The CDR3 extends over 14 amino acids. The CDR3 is CASSVTGYQETQYF. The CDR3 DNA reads TGTGCCAGCAGTGTAACAGGTTACCAAGAGACCCAGTACTTC.

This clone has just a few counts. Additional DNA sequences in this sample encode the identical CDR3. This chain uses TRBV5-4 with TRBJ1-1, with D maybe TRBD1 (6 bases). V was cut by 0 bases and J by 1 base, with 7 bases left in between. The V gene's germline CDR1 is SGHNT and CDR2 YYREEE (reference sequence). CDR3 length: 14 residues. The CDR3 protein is CASSLGTENTEAFF. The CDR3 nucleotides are TGTGCCAGCAGCTTGGGGACAGAGAACACTGAAGCTTTCTTT.

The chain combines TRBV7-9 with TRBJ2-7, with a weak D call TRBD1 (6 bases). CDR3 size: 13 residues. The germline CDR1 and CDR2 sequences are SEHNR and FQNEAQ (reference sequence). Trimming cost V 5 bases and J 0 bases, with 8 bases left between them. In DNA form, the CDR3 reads TGTGCCAGCAGCCGGGACAACTCCTACGAGCAGTACTTC. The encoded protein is CASSRDNSYEQYF.

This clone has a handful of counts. The CDR3 protein is CASSPKRGYYEQFF. For the CDR3, the DNA is TGTGCCAGCAGCCCCAAGCGGGGGTACTATGAGCAGTTCTTC. The gene calls are TRBV7-2 and TRBJ2-1, with 8 bases identical to TRBD2. Germline trimming cut 5 bases from V and 8 bases from J; bases unmatched to any gene: 8. Germline CDR1 is SGHTA and CDR2 is FQGNSA. This CDR3 is built from 14 residues.

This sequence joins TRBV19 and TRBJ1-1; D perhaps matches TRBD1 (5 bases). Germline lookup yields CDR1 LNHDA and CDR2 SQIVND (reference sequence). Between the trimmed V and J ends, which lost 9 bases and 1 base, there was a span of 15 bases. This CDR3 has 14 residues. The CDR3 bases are TGTGCCAGCACCGTCAGGGAGCAGAACACTGAAGCTTTCTTT. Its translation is CASTVREQNTEAFF.

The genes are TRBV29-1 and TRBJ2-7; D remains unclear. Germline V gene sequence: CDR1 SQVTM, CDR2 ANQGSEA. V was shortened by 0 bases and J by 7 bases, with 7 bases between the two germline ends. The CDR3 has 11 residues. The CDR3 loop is CSVEESSEQYF. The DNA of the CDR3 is TGCAGCGTTGAAGAGTCTTCGGAGCAGTACTTC.

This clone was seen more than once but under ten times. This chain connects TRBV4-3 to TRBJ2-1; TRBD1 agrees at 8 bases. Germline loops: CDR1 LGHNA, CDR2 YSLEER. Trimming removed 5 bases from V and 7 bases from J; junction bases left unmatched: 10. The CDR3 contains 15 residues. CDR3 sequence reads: CASSLTGESGNEQFF. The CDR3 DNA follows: TGCGCCAGCAGCTTGACAGGGGAGAGTGGAAATGAGCAGTTCTTC.

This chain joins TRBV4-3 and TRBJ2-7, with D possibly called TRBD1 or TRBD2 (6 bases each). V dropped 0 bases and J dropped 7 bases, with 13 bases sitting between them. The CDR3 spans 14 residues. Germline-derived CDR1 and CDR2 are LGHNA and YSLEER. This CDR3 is CASSQDTGAGEQYF. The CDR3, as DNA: TGCGCCAGCAGCCAAGATACGGGGGCTGGGGAGCAGTACTTC.

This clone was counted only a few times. CDR3 loop: CASGGRTYNEQFF. The CDR3 DNA reads as TGTGCCAGCGGGGGGCGCACCTACAATGAGCAGTTCTTC. The chain recombines TRBV14 with TRBJ2-1; D might be TRBD1 or TRBD2, each matching 6 bases. V lost 8 bases and J lost 2, with 10 bases in between. This CDR3 contains 13 residues. The germline V gene encodes CDR1 SGHDN and CDR2 FVKESK.

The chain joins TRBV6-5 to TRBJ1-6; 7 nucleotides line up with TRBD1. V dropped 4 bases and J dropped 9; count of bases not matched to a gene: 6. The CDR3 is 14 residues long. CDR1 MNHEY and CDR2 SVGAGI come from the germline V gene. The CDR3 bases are TGTGCCAGCAGTTCTAAGGGGGCTAGTTCACCCCTCCACTTT. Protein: CASSSKGASSPLHF.

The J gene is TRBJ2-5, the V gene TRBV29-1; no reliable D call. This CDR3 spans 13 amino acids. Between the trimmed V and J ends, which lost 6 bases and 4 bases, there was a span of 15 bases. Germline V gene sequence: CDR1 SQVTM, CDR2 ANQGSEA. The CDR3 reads CSVLSGSGETQYF. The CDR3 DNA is TGCAGCGTCCTGAGTGGTTCGGGAGAGACCCAGTACTTC.

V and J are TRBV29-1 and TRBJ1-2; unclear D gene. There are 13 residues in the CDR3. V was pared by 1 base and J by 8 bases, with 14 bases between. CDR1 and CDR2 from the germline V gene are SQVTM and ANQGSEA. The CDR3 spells CSVEGSGWVGYTF. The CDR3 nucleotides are TGCAGCGTTGAAGGGTCCGGGTGGGTCGGCTACACCTTC.

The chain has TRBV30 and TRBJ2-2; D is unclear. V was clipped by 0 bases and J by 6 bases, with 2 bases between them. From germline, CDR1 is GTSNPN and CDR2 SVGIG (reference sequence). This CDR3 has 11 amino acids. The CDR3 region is CAWSVSGELFF. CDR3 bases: TGTGCCTGGAGTGTATCCGGGGAGCTGTTTTTT.

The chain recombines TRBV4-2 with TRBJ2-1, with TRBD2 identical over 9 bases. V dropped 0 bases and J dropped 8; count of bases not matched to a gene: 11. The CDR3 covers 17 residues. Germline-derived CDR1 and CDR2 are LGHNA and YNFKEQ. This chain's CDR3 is CASSQELGLAPLDEQFF. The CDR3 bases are TGTGCCAGCAGCCAAGAGCTGGGACTAGCCCCTTTGGATGAGCAGTTCTTC.

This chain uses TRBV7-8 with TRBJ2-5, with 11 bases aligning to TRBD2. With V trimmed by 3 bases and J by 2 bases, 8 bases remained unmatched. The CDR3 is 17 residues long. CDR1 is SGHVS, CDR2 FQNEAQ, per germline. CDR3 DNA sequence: TGTGCCAGCAGCTTTGGGCTAGCGGGGGGACTACAAGAGACCCAGTACTTC. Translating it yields CASSFGLAGGLQETQYF.

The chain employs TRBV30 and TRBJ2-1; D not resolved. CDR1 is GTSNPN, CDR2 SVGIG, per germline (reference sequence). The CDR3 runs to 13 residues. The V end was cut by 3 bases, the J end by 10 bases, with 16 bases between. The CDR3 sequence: CAWSPSRLGEQFF. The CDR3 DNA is TGTGCCTGGAGCCCCAGCAGGTTGGGCGAGCAGTTCTTC.

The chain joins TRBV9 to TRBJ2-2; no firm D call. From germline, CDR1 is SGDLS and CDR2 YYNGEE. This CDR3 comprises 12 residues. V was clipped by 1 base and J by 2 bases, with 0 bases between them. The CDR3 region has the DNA TGTGCCAGCAGCGTAAACACCGGGGAGCTGTTTTTT. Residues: CASSVNTGELFF.